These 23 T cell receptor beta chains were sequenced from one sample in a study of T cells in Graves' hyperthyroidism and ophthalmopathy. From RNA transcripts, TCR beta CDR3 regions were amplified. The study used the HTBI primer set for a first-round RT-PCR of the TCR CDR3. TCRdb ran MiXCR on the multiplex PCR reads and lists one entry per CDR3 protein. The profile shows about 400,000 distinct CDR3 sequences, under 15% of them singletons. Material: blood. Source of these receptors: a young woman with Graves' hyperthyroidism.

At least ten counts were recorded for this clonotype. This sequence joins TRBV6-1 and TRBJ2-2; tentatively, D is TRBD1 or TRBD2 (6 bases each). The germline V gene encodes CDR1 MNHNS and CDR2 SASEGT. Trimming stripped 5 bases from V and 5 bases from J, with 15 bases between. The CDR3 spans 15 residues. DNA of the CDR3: TGTGCCAGCAGTAAGGTGGGGGGCGGAACCGGGGAGCTGTTTTTT. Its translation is CASSKVGGGTGELFF.

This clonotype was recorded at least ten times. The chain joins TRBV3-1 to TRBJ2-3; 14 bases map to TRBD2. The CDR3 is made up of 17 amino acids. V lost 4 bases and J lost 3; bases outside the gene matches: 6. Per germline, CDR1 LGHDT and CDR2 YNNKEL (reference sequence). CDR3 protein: CASSRGTSGRVTDTQYF. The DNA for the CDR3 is TGTGCCAGCAGCCGAGGGACTAGCGGGAGAGTTACAGATACGCAGTATTTT.

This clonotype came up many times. CDR3 sequence reads: CASSSGTALATEAFF. The CDR3 DNA sequence: TGTGCCAGCAGCTCCGGGACTGCGCTTGCCACTGAAGCTTTCTTT. This chain links TRBV28 with TRBJ1-1, with D possibly being TRBD1 (5 bases). V was cut by 6 bases and J by 4 bases, with 18 bases left in between. The CDR3 runs 15 residues. Germline V gene data show CDR1 as MDHEN and CDR2 as SYDVKM.

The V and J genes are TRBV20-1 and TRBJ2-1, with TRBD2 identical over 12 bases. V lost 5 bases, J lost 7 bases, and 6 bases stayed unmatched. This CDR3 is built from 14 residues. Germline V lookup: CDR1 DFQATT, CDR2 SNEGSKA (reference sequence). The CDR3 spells CSAPRLAGENEQFF. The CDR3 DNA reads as TGCAGTGCTCCGCGACTAGCGGGAGAGAATGAGCAGTTCTTC.

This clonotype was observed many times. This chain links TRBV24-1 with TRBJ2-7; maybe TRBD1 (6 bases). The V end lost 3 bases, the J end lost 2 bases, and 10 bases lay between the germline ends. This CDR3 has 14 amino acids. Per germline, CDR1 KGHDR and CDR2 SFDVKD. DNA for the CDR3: TGTGCCACCAGTGATACCGACAGGCCCTACGAGCAGTACTTC. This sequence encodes CATSDTDRPYEQYF.

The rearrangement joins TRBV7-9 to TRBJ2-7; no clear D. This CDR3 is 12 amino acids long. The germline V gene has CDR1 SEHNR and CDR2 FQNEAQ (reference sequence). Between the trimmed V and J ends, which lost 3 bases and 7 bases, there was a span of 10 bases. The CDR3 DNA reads TGTGCCAGCAGCTTGGCGGCCCCAGAGCAGTACTTC. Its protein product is CASSLAAPEQYF.

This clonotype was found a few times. The DNA of the CDR3 is TGCGCCAGCAGCTTGGCGTCCACGCTCGGGGATACGCAGTATTTT. It translates to CASSLASTLGDTQYF. The chain uses TRBV5-1 and TRBJ2-3; D is uncertain. Per germline, CDR1 SGHRS and CDR2 YFSETQ. The CDR3 runs 15 residues. With 0 bases removed from V and 6 bases from J, the gap between germline ends came to 14 bases.

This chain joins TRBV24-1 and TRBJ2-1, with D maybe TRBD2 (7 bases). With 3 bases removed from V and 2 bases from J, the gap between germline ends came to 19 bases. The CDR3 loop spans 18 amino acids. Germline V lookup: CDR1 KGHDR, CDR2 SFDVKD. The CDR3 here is CATSDGDVGGGPYNEQFF. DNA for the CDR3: TGTGCCACCAGTGATGGGGATGTGGGAGGGGGTCCCTACAATGAGCAGTTCTTC.

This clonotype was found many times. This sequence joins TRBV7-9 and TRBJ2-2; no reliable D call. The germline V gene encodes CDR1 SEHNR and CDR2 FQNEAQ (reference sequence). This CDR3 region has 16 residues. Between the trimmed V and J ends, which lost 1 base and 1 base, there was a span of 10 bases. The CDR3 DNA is TGTGCCAGCAGCTTAGGCCTGCGGAAGAACACCGGGGAGCTGTTTTTT. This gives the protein CASSLGLRKNTGELFF.

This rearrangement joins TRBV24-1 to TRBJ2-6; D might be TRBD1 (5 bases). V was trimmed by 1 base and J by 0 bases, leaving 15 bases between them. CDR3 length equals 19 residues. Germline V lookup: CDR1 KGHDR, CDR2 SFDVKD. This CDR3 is CATSDFRHNGASGANVLTF. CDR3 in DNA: TGTGCCACCAGTGATTTTAGGCACAATGGGGCCTCTGGGGCCAACGTCCTGACTTTC.

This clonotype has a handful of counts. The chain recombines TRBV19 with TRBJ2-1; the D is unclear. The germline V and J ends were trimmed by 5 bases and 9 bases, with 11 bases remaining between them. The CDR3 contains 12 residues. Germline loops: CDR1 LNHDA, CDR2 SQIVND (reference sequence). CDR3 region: CASSASWPEQFF. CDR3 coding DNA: TGTGCCAGTAGTGCATCATGGCCTGAGCAGTTCTTC.

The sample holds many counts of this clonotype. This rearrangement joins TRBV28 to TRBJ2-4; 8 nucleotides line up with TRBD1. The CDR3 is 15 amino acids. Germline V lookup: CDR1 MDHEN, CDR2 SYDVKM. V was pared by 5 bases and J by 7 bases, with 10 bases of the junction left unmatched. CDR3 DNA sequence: TGTGCCAGCAGTCGAAGGACAGGGTTGGGGAACATTCAGTACTTC. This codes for CASSRRTGLGNIQYF.

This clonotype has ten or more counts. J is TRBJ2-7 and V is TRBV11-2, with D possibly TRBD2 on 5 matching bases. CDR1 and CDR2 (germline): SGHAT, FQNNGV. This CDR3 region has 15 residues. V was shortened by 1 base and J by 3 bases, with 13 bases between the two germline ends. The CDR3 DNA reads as TGTGCCAGCAGCTTAGTGAGTGGCGGGTACTACGAGCAGTACTTC. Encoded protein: CASSLVSGGYYEQYF.

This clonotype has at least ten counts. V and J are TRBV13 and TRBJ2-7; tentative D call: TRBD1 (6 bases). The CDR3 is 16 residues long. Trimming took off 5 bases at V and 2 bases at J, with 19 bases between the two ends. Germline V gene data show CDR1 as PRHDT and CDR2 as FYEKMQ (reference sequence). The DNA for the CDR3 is TGTGCCAGCAGCGCAGGAGACAGGACCCTTCCCTACGAGCAGTACTTC. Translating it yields CASSAGDRTLPYEQYF. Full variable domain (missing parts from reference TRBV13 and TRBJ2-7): AAGVIQSPRHLIKEKRETATLKCYPIPRHDTVYWYQQGPGQDPQFLISFYEKMQSDKGSIPDRFSAQQFSDYHSELNMSSLELGDSALYFCASSAGDRTLPYEQYFGPGTRLTVT.

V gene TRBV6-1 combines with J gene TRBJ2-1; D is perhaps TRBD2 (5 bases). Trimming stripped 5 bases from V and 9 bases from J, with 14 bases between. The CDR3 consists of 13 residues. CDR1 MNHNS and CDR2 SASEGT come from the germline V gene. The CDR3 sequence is CASSPAADPEQFF. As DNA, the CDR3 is TGTGCCAGCAGTCCTGCAGCGGATCCTGAGCAGTTCTTC.

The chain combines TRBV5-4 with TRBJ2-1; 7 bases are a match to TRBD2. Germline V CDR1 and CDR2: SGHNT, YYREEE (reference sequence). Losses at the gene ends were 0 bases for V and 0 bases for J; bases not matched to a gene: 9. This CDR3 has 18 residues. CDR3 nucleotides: TGTGCCAGCAGCTTGGATGCTAGCGGCAAATTCTCCTACAATGAGCAGTTCTTC. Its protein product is CASSLDASGKFSYNEQFF.

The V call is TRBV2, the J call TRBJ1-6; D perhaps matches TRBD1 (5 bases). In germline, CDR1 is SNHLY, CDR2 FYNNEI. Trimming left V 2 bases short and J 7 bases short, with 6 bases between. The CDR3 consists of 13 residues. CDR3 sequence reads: CASSEPGNSPLHF. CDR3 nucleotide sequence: TGTGCCAGCAGTGAACCAGGGAATTCACCCCTCCACTTT. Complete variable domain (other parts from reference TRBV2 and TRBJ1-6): EPEVTQTPSHQVTQMGQEVILRCVPISNHLYFYWYRQILGQKVEFLVSFYNNEISEKSEIFDDQFSVERPDGSNFTLKIRSTKLEDSAMYFCASSEPGNSPLHFGNGTRLTVT.

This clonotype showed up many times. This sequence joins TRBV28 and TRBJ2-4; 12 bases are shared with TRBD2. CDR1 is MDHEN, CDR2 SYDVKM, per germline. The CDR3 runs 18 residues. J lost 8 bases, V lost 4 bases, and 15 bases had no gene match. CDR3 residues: CASSSPFRLAGDSDIQYF. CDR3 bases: TGTGCCAGCAGTTCTCCCTTTCGACTAGCGGGAGATTCGGACATTCAGTACTTC.

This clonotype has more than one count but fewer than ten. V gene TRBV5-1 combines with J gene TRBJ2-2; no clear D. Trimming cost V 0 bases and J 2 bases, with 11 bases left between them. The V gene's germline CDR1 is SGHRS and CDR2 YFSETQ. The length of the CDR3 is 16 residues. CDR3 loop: CASSLAPGANTGELFF. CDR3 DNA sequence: TGCGCCAGCAGCTTGGCCCCTGGCGCTAACACCGGGGAGCTGTTTTTT. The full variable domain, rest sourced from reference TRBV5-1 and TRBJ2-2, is KAGVTQTPRYLIKTRGQQVTLSCSPISGHRSVSWYQQTPGQGLQFLFEYFSETQRNKGNFPGRFSGRQFSNSRSEMNVSTLELGDSALYLCASSLAPGANTGELFFGEGSRLTVL.

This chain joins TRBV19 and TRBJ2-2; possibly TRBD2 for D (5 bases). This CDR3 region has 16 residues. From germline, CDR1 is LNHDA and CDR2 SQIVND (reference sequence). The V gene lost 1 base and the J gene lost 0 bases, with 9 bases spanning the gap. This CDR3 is CASSIVATPNTGELFF. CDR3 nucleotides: TGTGCCAGTAGTATAGTAGCGACCCCGAACACCGGGGAGCTGTTTTTT.

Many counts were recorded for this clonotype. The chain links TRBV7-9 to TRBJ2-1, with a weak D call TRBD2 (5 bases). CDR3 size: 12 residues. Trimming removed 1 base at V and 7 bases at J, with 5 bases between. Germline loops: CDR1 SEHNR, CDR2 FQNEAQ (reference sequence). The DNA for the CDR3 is TGTGCCAGCAGCTTAGAGCGGAATGAGCAGTTCTTC. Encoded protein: CASSLERNEQFF.

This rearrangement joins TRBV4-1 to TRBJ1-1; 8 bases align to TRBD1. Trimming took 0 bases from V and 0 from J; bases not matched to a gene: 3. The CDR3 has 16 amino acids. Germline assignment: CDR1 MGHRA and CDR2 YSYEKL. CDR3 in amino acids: CASSQETGGLNTEAFF. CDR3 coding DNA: TGCGCCAGCAGCCAAGAAACAGGGGGACTGAACACTGAAGCTTTCTTT.

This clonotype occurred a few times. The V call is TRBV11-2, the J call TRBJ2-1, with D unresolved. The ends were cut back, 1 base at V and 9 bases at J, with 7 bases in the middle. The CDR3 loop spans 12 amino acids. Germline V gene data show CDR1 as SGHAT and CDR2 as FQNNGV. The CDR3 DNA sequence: TGTGCCAGCAGCTTAGGAGTATTTGAGCAGTTCTTC. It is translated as CASSLGVFEQFF.